Below are 17 T cell receptor beta chains sequenced from a single sample in a study of tumor-infiltrating lymphocytes in localized non-small cell lung cancer. The assay was immunoSEQ multiplex PCR, and TCRdb's table has in-frame clones only and misses some. The sample carries tens of thousands of clones, over 75% recorded once. Sequenced input: lung tumor tissue. These receptors came from a human donor with non-small cell lung cancer.

This clone was counted between two and nine times. The V call is TRBV27, the J call TRBJ1-5; 8 nucleotides agree with TRBD1. The length of the CDR3 is 14 residues. J lost 7 bases, V lost 6 bases, and 8 bases had no gene match. CDR1 and CDR2 from the germline V gene are MNHEY and SMNVEV (reference sequence). The CDR3 DNA is TGTGCCAGCAGCGAGAACAGGGGGGCACAGCCCCAGCATTTT. Protein: CASSENRGAQPQHF.

The genes are TRBV30 and TRBJ1-1, with 7 bases identical to TRBD1. After removal of 3 bases from V and 11 bases from J, the junction contained 18 bases not matched to a gene. The CDR3 has 15 amino acids. Germline V lookup: CDR1 GTSNPN, CDR2 SVGIG (reference sequence). The CDR3 region has the DNA TGTGCCTGGAGAGCCGGGTCCCACGGGACAGCACCGGCTTTCTTT. This encodes CAWRAGSHGTAPAFF.

The chain has TRBV5-1 and TRBJ2-5, with D unresolved. CDR3 length equals 12 residues. V lost 4 bases, J lost 0 bases, and 4 bases lay in between. Per the germline V gene, CDR1 is SGHRS and CDR2 is YFSETQ. The CDR3 coding sequence is TGCGCCAGCAGCGTCAACCAAGAGACCCAGTACTTC. Translated: CASSVNQETQYF. Supplemented by reference TRBV5-1 and TRBJ2-5, the full variable domain reads KAGVTQTPRYLIKTRGQQVTLSCSPISGHRSVSWYQQTPGQGLQFLFEYFSETQRNKGNFPGRFSGRQFSNSRSEMNVSTLELGDSALYLCASSVNQETQYFGPGTRLLVL.

The V gene is TRBV2, the J gene TRBJ2-6, with TRBD1 identical over 9 bases. Germline assignment: CDR1 SNHLY and CDR2 FYNNEI. V trimming: 11 bases; J trimming: 0 bases; junction bases outside the gene matches: 8. CDR3 length equals 16 residues. The CDR3 sequence is CAGRQGDRSGANVLTF. In DNA form, the CDR3 reads TGTGCCGGAAGACAGGGGGATCGCTCTGGGGCCAACGTCCTGACTTTC.

V is TRBV19 and J is TRBJ1-5, with TRBD1 matching over 11 bases. CDR1 and CDR2 from the germline V gene are LNHDA and SQIVND (reference sequence). The ends lost 1 base at V and 4 bases at J; junction bases unmatched: 3. The CDR3 runs 16 residues. CDR3 coding DNA: TGTGCCAGTAGTATAGTCGGGACAGGGGGGAATCAGCCCCAGCATTTT. It codes for CASSIVGTGGNQPQHF.

The rearrangement joins TRBV7-9 to TRBJ2-7, with 9 bases lining up with TRBD2. CDR3 length equals 17 residues. With V trimmed by 1 base and J by 2 bases, 9 bases remained unmatched. The germline V gene has CDR1 SEHNR and CDR2 FQNEAQ (reference sequence). The DNA for the CDR3 is TGTGCCAGCAGCTTAGGAGGTCTAGCGGGGCGCACCTACGAGCAGTACTTC. Translation gives CASSLGGLAGRTYEQYF.

The rearrangement uses TRBV19 and TRBJ2-5; no clear D gene. V lost 3 bases and J lost 0, with 5 bases in between. This CDR3 is built from 13 residues. Germline V lookup: CDR1 LNHDA, CDR2 SQIVND (reference sequence). The CDR3 spells CASSIGYQETQYF. CDR3 DNA: TGTGCCAGTAGTATCGGGTACCAAGAGACCCAGTACTTC.

This chain uses TRBV29-1 with TRBJ1-5; 8 nucleotides agree with TRBD1. The CDR3 extends over 13 amino acids. The V segment lost 2 bases and the J segment 11 bases; nucleotides outside the gene matches: 8. CDR1 and CDR2 (germline): SQVTM, ANQGSEA. CDR3 loop: CSVELQGGGAQHF. The DNA for the CDR3 is TGCAGCGTTGAATTACAGGGGGGTGGGGCCCAGCATTTT.

The chain recombines TRBV9 with TRBJ2-7, with TRBD1 matching over 9 bases. Germline CDR1 and CDR2: SGDLS and YYNGEE. The CDR3 contains 16 residues. The V segment lost 2 bases and the J segment 2 bases; nucleotides outside the gene matches: 8. CDR3 sequence reads: CASSVHPTGGAYEQYF. DNA for the CDR3: TGTGCCAGCAGCGTCCATCCGACAGGGGGAGCCTACGAGCAGTACTTC.

This clone was recorded only once. The gene calls are TRBV9 and TRBJ2-3, with D perhaps TRBD1 (6 bases). V lost 4 bases and J 5 bases, leaving 14 bases between the germline ends. The V gene's germline CDR1 is SGDLS and CDR2 YYNGEE. The CDR3 extends over 14 amino acids. The DNA of the CDR3 is TGTGCCAGCAGCACCAGACAGGCCAGAGATACGCAGTATTTT. This translates into CASSTRQARDTQYF.

V is TRBV18 and J is TRBJ2-7, with TRBD2 as a possible D gene (6 bases). The CDR3 spans 13 residues. Trimming removed 2 bases at V and 7 bases at J, with 12 bases between. Germline CDR1 KGHSH, CDR2 LQKENI. The CDR3 loop is CASSPGGSGEQYF. CDR3 DNA sequence: TGTGCCAGCTCACCAGGGGGGAGTGGTGAGCAGTACTTC.

The rearrangement links TRBV5-1 to TRBJ2-2, with 7 bases that match TRBD2. From germline, CDR1 is SGHRS and CDR2 YFSETQ. The CDR3 extends over 16 amino acids. The V gene end was trimmed by 0 bases and the J gene end by 5 bases; junction bases not matched to a gene: 7. The CDR3 sequence is CASSLVAGAGTGELFF. The CDR3 DNA follows: TGCGCCAGCAGCTTGGTAGCGGGCGCCGGGACCGGGGAGCTGTTTTTT.

The chain is built from TRBV11-3 and TRBJ2-2; 9 bases are shared with TRBD1. Trimming removed 8 bases from V and 6 bases from J; junction bases left unmatched: 4. In germline, CDR1 is SGHNT, CDR2 YENEEA. The CDR3 spans 13 residues. DNA of the CDR3: TGTGCCAGCGGACAGGGGACCCCCGGGGAGCTGTTTTTT. Translating it yields CASGQGTPGELFF.

The chain carries TRBV6-1 and TRBJ1-4; TRBD1 is a possible D gene (6 bases). Trimming stripped 1 base from V and 3 bases from J, with 6 bases between. The germline V gene encodes CDR1 MNHNS and CDR2 SASEGT. The CDR3 loop spans 14 amino acids. Here the CDR3 DNA reads TGTGCCAGCAGTGAAGGGACAGCTAATGAAAAACTGTTTTTT. This sequence encodes CASSEGTANEKLFF.

V usage is TRBV19 and J usage is TRBJ1-5; 8 positions match TRBD1. Germline loops: CDR1 LNHDA, CDR2 SQIVND (reference sequence). V lost 5 bases to trimming and J lost 2 bases; unmatched junction nucleotides: 5. The CDR3 totals 15 residues. The CDR3 is CASSPDRVGNQPQHF. In DNA form, the CDR3 reads TGTGCCAGTAGTCCGGACAGGGTAGGCAATCAGCCCCAGCATTTT.

The chain is built from TRBV7-6 and TRBJ1-2, with D possibly being TRBD1 (5 bases). CDR3 length: 13 amino acids. Germline CDR1 reads SGHVS; CDR2 reads FNYEAQ. The V end was cut by 5 bases, the J end by 3 bases, with 10 bases between. CDR3 sequence: CASSQAGDYGYTF. DNA for the CDR3: TGTGCCAGCAGCCAGGCGGGGGACTATGGCTACACCTTC.

J is TRBJ2-3 and V is TRBV11-1; 9 bases map to TRBD2. V was clipped by 3 bases and J by 5 bases; unmatched bases: 9. The CDR3 sequence is 16 residues long. Germline CDR1 reads SGHAT; CDR2 reads FQDESV (reference sequence). CDR3 DNA: TGTGCCAGCAGCTTCGGCGGGGGGGGCAAGGTAGATACGCAGTATTTT. Its protein product is CASSFGGGGKVDTQYF.